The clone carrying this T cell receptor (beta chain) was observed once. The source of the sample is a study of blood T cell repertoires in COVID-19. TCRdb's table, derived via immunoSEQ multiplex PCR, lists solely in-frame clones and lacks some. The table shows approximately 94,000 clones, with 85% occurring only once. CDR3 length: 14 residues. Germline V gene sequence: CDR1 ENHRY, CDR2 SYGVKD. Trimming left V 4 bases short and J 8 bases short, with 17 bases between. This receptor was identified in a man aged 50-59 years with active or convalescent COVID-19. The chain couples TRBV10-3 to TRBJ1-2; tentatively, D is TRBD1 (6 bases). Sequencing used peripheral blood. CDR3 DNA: TGTGCCATCAGTGTCGGAACAGGGCTGGAGGGCTACACCTTC. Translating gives CAISVGTGLEGYTF.